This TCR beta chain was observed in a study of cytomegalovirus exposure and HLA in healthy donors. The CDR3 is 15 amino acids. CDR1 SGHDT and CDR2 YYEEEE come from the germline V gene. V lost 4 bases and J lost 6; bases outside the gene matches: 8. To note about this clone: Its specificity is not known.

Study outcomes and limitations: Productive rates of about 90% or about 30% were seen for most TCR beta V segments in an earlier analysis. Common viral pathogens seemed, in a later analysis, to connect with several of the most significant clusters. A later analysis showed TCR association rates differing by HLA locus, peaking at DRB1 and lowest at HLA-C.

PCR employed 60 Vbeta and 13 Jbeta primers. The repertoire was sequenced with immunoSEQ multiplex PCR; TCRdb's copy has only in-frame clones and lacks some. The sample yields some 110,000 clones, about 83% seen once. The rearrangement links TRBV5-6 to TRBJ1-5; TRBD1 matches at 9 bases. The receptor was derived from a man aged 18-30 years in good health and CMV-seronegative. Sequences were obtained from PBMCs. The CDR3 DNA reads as TGTGCCAGCAGCACAGGACAGGGGCCTATTCAGCCCCAGCATTTT. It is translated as CASSTGQGPIQPQHF.